Presented here are 16 T cell receptor beta chains from one specimen sequenced in a study of identical twins. Each CDR3 protein gets one entry after TCRdb re-called the 5' RACE reads with MiXCR. In the table there are approximately 490,000 distinct CDR3 sequences, 20% to 25% of which are singletons. Separately, the same data were catalogued under a study of yellow fever vaccine responses in identical twins.

Material for sequencing was CD4+ T cells sorted from blood. The receptors shown here come from a young woman in good health.

This clonotype was seen only a few times. The chain employs TRBV12-3 or TRBV12-4 and TRBJ2-7, with 7 nucleotides matching TRBD1. With 6 bases clipped from V and 5 bases from J, the junction kept 7 bases outside the gene matches. The CDR3 is made up of 13 amino acids. CDR3 amino acids: CASSLQGSHEQYF. The DNA for the CDR3 is TGTGCCAGCAGCCTACAGGGGTCCCACGAGCAGTACTTC.

This sequence joins TRBV5-5 and TRBJ2-1, with D tentatively TRBD1 (6 bases). Trimming took 4 bases from V and 0 from J, leaving 11 bases between them. The CDR3 extends over 15 amino acids. Germline CDR1 reads SGHKS; CDR2 reads YYEKEE (reference sequence). The CDR3 region has the DNA TGTGCCAGCAGCGACGGACAGAGCTCCTACAATGAGCAGTTCTTC. It codes for CASSDGQSSYNEQFF.

The chain joins TRBV6-1 to TRBJ1-1; tentative D call: TRBD1 (5 bases). The CDR3 runs to 15 residues. Germline V gene lookup returns CDR1 MNHNS and CDR2 SASEGT. The V end was cut by 7 bases, the J end by 1 base, with 16 bases between. The CDR3 protein is CASKRGVQTNTEAFF. For the CDR3, the DNA is TGTGCCAGCAAGAGAGGGGTCCAAACGAACACTGAAGCTTTCTTT.

Here the CDR3 DNA reads TGCGCCAGCGCTAGAGGGACAGCTACATTCGATGAGCAGTTCTTC. Translating gives CASARGTATFDEQFF. The chain uses TRBV5-1 and TRBJ2-1; TRBD1 aligns across 7 bases. Germline CDR1 reads SGHRS; CDR2 reads YFSETQ. The CDR3 runs 15 residues. J was trimmed by 8 bases and V by 7 bases; bases with no gene match: 15.

The J gene is TRBJ2-6, the V gene TRBV11-2; 9 nucleotides line up with TRBD1. With 3 bases clipped from V and 1 base from J, the junction kept 10 bases outside the gene matches. This CDR3 comprises 19 residues. The V gene's germline CDR1 is SGHAT and CDR2 FQNNGV. CDR3 bases: TGTGCCAGCAGCTTCCAACCGGGACAGGGAGGTTCTGGGGCCAACGTCCTGACTTTC. Its translation: CASSFQPGQGGSGANVLTF.

This clonotype was detected only a few times. The chain joins TRBV20-1 to TRBJ1-4; D perhaps matches TRBD1 (6 bases). The V end was cut by 7 bases, the J end by 3 bases, with 12 bases between. CDR3 size: 13 residues. CDR1 is DFQATT and CDR2 is SNEGSKA in the germline V gene (reference sequence). CDR3 DNA sequence: TGCAGTGGAGGGGGTCGGGCTAATGAAAAACTGTTTTTT. Translated, it gives CSGGGRANEKLFF.

In its sample, this clonotype was seen a few times. The chain has TRBV11-3 and TRBJ2-3, with 7 nucleotides matching TRBD2. Germline CDR1 reads SGHNT; CDR2 reads YENEEA. V gave up 5 bases and J gave up 10 bases; unmatched junction bases: 9. The CDR3 consists of 13 residues. The CDR3 loop reads CASSPGTTLSQYF. Here the CDR3 DNA reads TGTGCCAGCAGCCCCGGGACTACCCTATCGCAGTATTTT.

A few counts support this clonotype. The chain employs TRBV14 and TRBJ1-2, with 11 bases matching TRBD1. Germline lookup yields CDR1 SGHDN and CDR2 FVKESK. The CDR3 consists of 15 residues. With 4 bases clipped from V and 3 bases from J, the junction kept 4 bases outside the gene matches. The CDR3 sequence: CASSLMGQGDYGYTF. CDR3 nucleotides: TGTGCCAGCAGCCTAATGGGACAGGGGGACTATGGCTACACCTTC.

This clonotype occurred a few times. This chain uses TRBV12-3 or TRBV12-4 with TRBJ2-3, with D tentatively TRBD2 (5 bases). This CDR3 is 15 amino acids long. Trimming stripped 3 bases from V and 2 bases from J, with 12 bases between. The CDR3 protein is CASSFRPGSTDTQYF. The CDR3 DNA sequence: TGTGCCAGCAGTTTTCGTCCGGGATCCACAGATACGCAGTATTTT.

V and J are TRBV7-2 and TRBJ2-2; D remains unclear. V lost 4 bases, J lost 6 bases, and 12 bases lay in between. The CDR3 consists of 14 residues. Per the germline V gene, CDR1 is SGHTA and CDR2 is FQGNSA. The CDR3 bases are TGTGCCAGCAGCTCCACCCTAGGACCCGGGGAGCTGTTTTTT. This encodes CASSSTLGPGELFF.

The chain uses TRBV12-3 or TRBV12-4 and TRBJ2-3; D gene ambiguous. Between the trimmed V and J ends, which lost 7 bases and 0 bases, there was a span of 17 bases. CDR3 size: 16 residues. The CDR3 DNA is TGTGCCAGCACGCAACGGCGTGATGCTAGCACAGATACGCAGTATTTT. It codes for CASTQRRDASTDTQYF.

V and J are TRBV12-3 or TRBV12-4 and TRBJ1-6; D not certain. The V gene lost 3 bases and the J gene lost 7 bases, with 7 bases spanning the gap. This CDR3 contains 13 residues. The CDR3 DNA sequence: TGTGCCAGCAGTTTTATGGGGAATTCACCCCTCCACTTT. Encoded protein: CASSFMGNSPLHF.

This clonotype has only a few counts. This sequence joins TRBV7-6 and TRBJ2-2; weak D call: TRBD1 (5 bases). V was cut by 5 bases and J by 3 bases, with 10 bases left in between. This CDR3 is built from 14 residues. CDR1 and CDR2 from the germline V gene are SGHVS and FNYEAQ. Here the CDR3 DNA reads TGTGCCAGCAGCCCAGGGCCCCACACCGGGGAGCTGTTTTTT. This sequence encodes CASSPGPHTGELFF.

The CDR3 is CASSQADTSGANVLTF. CDR3 sequence (DNA): TGTGCCAGCAGCCAAGCGGACACCTCCGGGGCCAACGTCCTGACTTTC. This chain links TRBV4-2 with TRBJ2-6, with a possible D match to TRBD1 (5 bases). Trimming stripped 1 base from V and 4 bases from J, with 11 bases between. This CDR3 is 16 amino acids long. CDR1 is LGHNA, CDR2 YNFKEQ, per germline.

This chain connects TRBV7-3 to TRBJ2-7; the D is unclear. V was shortened by 3 bases and J by 5 bases, with 11 bases between the two germline ends. The length of the CDR3 is 13 residues. Germline CDR1 SGHTA, CDR2 FQGTGA. CDR3 nucleotides: TGTGCCAGCAGCTTCTCCCCAGCTAACGAGCAGTACTTC. Its protein product is CASSFSPANEQYF.

This clonotype was detected a few times. The chain combines TRBV6-2 or TRBV6-3 with TRBJ2-7; D possibly uses TRBD1 or TRBD2 (5 bases each). V lost 5 bases and J lost 4, with 18 bases in between. This CDR3 spans 15 amino acids. CDR1 and CDR2 from the germline V gene are MNHEY and SVGEGT. The CDR3 DNA reads TGTGCCAGCAGTCCACAAAATGGGGGAACGTACGAGCAGTACTTC. Amino acid sequence: CASSPQNGGTYEQYF.